This T cell receptor (beta chain) was documented in a study of human T cells and chemical hapten exposure. Specified time point: patch test 1, 2 weeks after DPC sensitization. The sample's treatment: therapeutic diphenylcyclopropenone sensitization with weekly scalp DPC. This CDR3 comprises 14 residues. V gave up 3 bases and J gave up 4 bases, with 12 bases separating them. Germline V gene lookup returns CDR1 PRHDT and CDR2 FYEKMQ (reference sequence). TCRdb recomputed calls from the RACE reads with MiXCR, one row per CDR3 protein. Of some 400,000 distinct CDR3 sequences listed, 4% to 5.5% are singletons.

The sequences come from whole blood, collected in connection with sensitization to the hapten diphenylcyclopropenone (DPC). The source of this sequence is a woman in her forties or fifties with alopecia areata. Some clones in this sample may be carry-over from other donors' samples. The chain employs TRBV13 and TRBJ2-5; the D call may be TRBD1 or TRBD2 (5 bases each). This chain's CDR3 is CASSLTPRGETQYF. CDR3 nucleotide sequence: TGTGCCAGCAGCTTGACACCGAGGGGAGAGACCCAGTACTTC.